The clone carrying this TCR beta chain was counted at least ten times. Its antigen is undetermined. Other nucleotide sequences from this sample produce the same CDR3. The sample originates from a study of shared clonotypes between healthy human individuals. General observations from the study: With a handful of donors compared, around 5% of naive CD4 clonotypes were shared. An anticipated effect of sequencing depth on clonotype sharing among donors was recognized.

DNA at approximately 200 ng, approximately 30,000 T cell genomes, went into sorted-subset replicate PCRs. Assay used: immunoSEQ multiplex PCR; TCRdb lists only in-frame clones, some missing. The sample has 780,000 or so clones, just under 75% seen once. Germline V gives CDR1 KGHSH, CDR2 LQKENI. The ends lost 3 bases at V and 3 bases at J; junction bases unmatched: 1. This CDR3 has 13 amino acids. J is TRBJ1-1 and V is TRBV18; 7 bases agree with TRBD1. Sequencing input: memory CD4+ T cells sorted from blood. Subset meaning: CD45RA-negative fraction. This clonotype was sampled from a woman aged 25 to 39 in good health. DNA for the CDR3: TGTGCCAGCTCACCCCAGGGGGACACTGAAGCTTTCTTT. It is translated as CASSPQGDTEAFF.